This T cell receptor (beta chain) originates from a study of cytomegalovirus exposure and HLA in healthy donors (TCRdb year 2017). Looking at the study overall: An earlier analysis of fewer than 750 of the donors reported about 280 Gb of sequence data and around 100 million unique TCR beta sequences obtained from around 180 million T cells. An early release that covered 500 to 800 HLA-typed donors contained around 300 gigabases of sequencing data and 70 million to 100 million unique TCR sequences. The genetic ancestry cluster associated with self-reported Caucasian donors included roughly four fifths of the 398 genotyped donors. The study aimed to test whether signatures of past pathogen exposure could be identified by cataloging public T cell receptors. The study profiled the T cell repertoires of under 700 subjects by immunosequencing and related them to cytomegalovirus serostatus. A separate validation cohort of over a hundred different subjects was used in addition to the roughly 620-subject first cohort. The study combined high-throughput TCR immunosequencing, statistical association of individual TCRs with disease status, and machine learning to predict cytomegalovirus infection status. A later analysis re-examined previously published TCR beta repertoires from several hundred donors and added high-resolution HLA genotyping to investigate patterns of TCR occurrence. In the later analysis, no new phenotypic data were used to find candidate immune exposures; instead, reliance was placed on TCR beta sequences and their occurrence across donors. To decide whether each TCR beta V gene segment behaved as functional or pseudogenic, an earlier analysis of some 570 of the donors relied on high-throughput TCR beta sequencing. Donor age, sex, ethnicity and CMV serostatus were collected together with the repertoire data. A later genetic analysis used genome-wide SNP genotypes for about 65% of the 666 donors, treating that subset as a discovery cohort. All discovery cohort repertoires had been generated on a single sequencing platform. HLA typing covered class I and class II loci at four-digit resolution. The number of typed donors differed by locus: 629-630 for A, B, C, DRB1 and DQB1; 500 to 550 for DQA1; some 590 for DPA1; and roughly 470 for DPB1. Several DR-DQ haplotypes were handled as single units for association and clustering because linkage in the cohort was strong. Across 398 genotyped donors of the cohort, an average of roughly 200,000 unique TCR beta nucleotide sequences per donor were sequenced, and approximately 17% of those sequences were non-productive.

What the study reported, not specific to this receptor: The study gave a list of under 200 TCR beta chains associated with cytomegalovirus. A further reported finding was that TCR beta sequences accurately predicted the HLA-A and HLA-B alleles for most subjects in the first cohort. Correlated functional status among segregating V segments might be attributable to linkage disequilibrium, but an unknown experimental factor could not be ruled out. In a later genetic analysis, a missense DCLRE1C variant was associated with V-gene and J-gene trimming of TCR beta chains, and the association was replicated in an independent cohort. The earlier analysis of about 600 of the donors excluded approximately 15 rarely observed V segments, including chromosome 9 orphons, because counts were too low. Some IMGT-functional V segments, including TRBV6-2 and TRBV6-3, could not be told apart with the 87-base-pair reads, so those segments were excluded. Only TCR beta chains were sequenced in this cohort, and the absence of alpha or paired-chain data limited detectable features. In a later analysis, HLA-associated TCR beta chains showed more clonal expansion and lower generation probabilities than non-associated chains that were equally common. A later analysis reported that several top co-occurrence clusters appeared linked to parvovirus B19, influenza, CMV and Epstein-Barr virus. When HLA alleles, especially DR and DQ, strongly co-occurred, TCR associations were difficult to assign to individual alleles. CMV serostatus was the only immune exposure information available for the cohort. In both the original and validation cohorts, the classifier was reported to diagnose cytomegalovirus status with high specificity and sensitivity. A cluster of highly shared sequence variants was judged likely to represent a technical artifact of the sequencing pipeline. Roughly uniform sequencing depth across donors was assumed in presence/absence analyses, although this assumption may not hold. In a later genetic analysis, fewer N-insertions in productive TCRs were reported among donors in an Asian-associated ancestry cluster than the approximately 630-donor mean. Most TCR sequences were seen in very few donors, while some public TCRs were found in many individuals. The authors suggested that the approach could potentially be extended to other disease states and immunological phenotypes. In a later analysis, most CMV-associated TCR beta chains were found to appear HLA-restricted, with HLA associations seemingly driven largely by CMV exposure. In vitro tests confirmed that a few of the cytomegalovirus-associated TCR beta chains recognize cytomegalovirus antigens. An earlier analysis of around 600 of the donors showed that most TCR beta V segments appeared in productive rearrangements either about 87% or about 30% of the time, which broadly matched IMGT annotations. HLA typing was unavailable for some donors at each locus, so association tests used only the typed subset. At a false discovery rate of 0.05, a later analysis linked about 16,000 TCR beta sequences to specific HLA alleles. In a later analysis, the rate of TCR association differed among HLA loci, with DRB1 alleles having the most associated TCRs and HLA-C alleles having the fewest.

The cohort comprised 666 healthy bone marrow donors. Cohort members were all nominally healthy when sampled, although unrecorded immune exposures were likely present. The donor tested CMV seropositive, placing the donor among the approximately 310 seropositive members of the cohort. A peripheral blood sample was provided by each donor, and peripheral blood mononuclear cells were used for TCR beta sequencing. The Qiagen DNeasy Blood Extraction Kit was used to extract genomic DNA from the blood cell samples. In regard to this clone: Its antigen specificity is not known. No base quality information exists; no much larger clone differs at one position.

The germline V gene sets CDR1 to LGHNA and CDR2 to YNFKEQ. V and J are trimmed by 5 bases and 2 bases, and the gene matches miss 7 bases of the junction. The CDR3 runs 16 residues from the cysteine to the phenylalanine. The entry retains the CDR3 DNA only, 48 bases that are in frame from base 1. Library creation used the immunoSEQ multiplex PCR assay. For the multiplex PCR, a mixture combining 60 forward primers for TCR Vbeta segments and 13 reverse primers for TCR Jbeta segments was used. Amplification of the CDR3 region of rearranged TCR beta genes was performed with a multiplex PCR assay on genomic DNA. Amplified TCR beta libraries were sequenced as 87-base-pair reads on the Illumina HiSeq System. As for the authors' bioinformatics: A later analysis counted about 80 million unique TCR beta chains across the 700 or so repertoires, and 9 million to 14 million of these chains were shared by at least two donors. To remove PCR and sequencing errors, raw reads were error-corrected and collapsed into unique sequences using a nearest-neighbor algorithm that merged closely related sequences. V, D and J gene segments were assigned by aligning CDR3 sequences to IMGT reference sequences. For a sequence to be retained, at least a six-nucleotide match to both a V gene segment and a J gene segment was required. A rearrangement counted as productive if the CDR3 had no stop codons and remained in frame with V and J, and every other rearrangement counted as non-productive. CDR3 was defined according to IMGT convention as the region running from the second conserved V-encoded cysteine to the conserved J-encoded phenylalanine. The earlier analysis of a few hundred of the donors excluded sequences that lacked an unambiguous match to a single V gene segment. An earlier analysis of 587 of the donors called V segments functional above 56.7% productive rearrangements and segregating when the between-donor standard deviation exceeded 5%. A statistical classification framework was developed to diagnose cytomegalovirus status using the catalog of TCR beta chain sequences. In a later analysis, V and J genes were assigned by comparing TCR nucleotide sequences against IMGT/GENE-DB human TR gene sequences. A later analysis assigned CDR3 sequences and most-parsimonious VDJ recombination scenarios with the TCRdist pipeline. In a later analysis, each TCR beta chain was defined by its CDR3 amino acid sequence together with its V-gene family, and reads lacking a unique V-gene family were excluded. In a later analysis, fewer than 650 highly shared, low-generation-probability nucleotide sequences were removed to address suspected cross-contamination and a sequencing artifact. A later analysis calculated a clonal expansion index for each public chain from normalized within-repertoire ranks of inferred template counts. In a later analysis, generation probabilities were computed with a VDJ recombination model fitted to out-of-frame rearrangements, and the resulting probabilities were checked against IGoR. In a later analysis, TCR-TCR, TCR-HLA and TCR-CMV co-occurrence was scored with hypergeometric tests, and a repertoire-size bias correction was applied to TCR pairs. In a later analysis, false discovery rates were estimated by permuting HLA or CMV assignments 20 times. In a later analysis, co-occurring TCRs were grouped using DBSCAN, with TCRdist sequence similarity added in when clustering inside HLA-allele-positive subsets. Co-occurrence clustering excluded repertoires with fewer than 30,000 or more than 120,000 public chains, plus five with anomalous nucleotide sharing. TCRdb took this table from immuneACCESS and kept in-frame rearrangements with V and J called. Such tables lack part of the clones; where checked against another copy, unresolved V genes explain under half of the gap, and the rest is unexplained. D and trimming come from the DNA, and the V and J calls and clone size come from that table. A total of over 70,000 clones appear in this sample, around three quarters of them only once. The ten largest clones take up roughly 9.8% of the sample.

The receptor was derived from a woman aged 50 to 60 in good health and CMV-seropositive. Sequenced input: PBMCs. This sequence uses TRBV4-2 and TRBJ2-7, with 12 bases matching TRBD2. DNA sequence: TGTGCCAGCAGCGTCGGCGGGACTAGCGGGCCCTACGAGCAGTACTTC. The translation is CASSVGGTSGPYEQYF.